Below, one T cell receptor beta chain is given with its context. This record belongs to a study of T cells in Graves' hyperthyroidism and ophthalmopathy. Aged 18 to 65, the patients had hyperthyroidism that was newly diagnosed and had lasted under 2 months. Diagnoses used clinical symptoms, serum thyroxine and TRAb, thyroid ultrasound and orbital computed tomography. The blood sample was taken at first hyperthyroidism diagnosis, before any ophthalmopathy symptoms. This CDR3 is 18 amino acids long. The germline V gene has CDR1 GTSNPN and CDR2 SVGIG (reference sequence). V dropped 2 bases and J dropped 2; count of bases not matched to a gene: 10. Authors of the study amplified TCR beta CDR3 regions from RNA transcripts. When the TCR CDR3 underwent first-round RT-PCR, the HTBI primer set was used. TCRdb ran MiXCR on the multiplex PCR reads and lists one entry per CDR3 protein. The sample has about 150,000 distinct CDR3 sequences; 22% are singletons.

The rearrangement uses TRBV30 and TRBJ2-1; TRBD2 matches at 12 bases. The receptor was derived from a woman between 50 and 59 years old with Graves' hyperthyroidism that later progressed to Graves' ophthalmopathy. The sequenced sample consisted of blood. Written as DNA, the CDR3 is TGTGCCTGGAGTCGCCGACTAGCGGGAGTGGGGGCCTACAATGAGCAGTTCTTC. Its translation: CAWSRRLAGVGAYNEQFF.